Following are 25 T cell receptor beta chains from one sample sequenced in a study of regulatory T cells in long-lasting Graves disease. In building TCR beta libraries, iRepertoire HTBI primers were used together with Arm-PCR of CDR3 regions. TCRdb redid the calling of the multiplex PCR reads with MiXCR, one entry per CDR3 protein. The data contain over 350,000 distinct CDR3 sequences, 14% to 15% of them singletons. The time point is: newly diagnosed GD, antithyroid drugs for less than 3 months. The TCR library was made from RNA that had been extracted from PBMCs in TRIzol. These sequences were also reported in another study, on T cells in Graves' hyperthyroidism and ophthalmopathy.

The source material was peripheral blood mononuclear cells (PBMCs), sampled at new diagnosis, from a patient treated with antithyroid drugs. The receptors originated from a woman aged 40-49 years with Graves disease.

This clonotype was recorded a few times. The CDR3 protein is CASSEVGFGETQYF. CDR3 nucleotide sequence: TGTGCCAGCAGCGAAGTCGGGTTCGGGGAGACCCAGTACTTC. The gene calls are TRBV7-9 and TRBJ2-5; D not certain. Trimming cost V 5 bases and J 5 bases, with 15 bases left between them. CDR1 is SEHNR, CDR2 FQNEAQ, per germline (reference sequence). The CDR3 length is 14 residues.

This clonotype was recorded a few times. This rearrangement joins TRBV9 to TRBJ2-7; D remains unclear. The germline V gene encodes CDR1 SGDLS and CDR2 YYNGEE. V was clipped by 0 bases and J by 7 bases, with 17 bases between them. The CDR3 is 15 residues long. CDR3 residues: CASSVEVRPVEEQYF. The DNA for the CDR3 is TGTGCCAGCAGCGTAGAGGTTAGGCCAGTGGAGGAGCAGTACTTC. The variable domain in full, completed from reference TRBV9 and TRBJ2-7, reads DSGVTQTPKHLITATGQRVTLRCSPRSGDLSVYWYQQSLDQGLQFLIQYYNGEERAKGNILERFSAQQFPDLHSELNLSSLELGDSALYFCASSVEVRPVEEQYFGPGTRLTVT.

Worth noting for this clonotype: Since a much larger clone is just one base distant, this may be a read error. The chain has TRBV29-1 and TRBJ2-1, with 9 bases that match TRBD2. Germline CDR1 is SQVTM and CDR2 is ANQGSEA. The CDR3 sequence is 15 residues long. The CDR3 is CSAEPSGNPYNEKFF. For the CDR3, the DNA is TGCAGCGCTGAGCCTAGCGGGAACCCCTACAATGAGAAGTTCTTC.

The chain employs TRBV6-5 and TRBJ2-7; 9 nucleotides match TRBD1. Per the germline V gene, CDR1 is MNHEY and CDR2 is SVGAGI. V was pared by 4 bases and J by 13 bases, with 8 bases of the junction left unmatched. The CDR3 sequence is 12 residues long. The CDR3 is CASSFTRDRVYF. The CDR3 DNA reads as TGTGCCAGCAGTTTCACCCGGGACAGGGTATACTTC.

In regard to this clonotype: This may be a read error, as it is one base from a much larger clone. The J gene is TRBJ2-2, the V gene TRBV12-3 or TRBV12-4, with 8 bases that match TRBD2. The CDR3 totals 18 residues. The junction had 9 bases not matched to a gene; V was cut back by 3 bases and J by 0 bases. The CDR3 spells CASSFLAGRRSNTGELFF. The CDR3 DNA sequence: TGTGCCAGCAGTTTTTTAGCGGGAAGGCGGTCGAACACCGGGGAGCTGTTTTTT.

Of note for this clonotype: A much larger clone sits a single nucleotide away, making a read error possible. V and J are TRBV2 and TRBJ2-2; TRBD2 aligns across 12 bases. The CDR3 consists of 14 residues. In germline, CDR1 is SNHLY, CDR2 FYNNEI. CDR3 nucleotide sequence: TGTACCAGCAGACTAGCGGGAGTGTACGGGGAGCTGTCTTTT. Protein sequence: CTSRLAGVYGELSF.

This clonotype came up many times. The J gene is TRBJ2-1, the V gene TRBV7-2; TRBD2 matches at 9 bases. J lost 6 bases, V lost 8 bases, and 11 bases had no gene match. This CDR3 spans 15 amino acids. CDR1 SGHTA and CDR2 FQGNSA come from the germline V gene. The chain's CDR3 is CASSKVGLALNEQFF. The CDR3 DNA reads as TGTGCCAGCTCAAAGGTAGGACTAGCGCTCAATGAGCAGTTCTTC.

This clonotype was seen more than once but under ten times. V gene TRBV20-1 combines with J gene TRBJ2-5, with TRBD2 matching 11 bases. The germline V gene encodes CDR1 DFQATT and CDR2 SNEGSKA (reference sequence). The CDR3 is 14 residues long. V lost 3 bases, J lost 5 bases, and 5 bases stayed unmatched. CDR3 bases: TGCAGTGCTAGTATAGCGGGAGGGCGGGAGACCCAGTACTTC. The encoded protein is CSASIAGGRETQYF.

The gene calls are TRBV4-1 and TRBJ2-1; D is perhaps TRBD1 (5 bases). Trimming pared 0 bases from V and 4 bases from J, leaving 7 bases between. Germline V gives CDR1 MGHRA, CDR2 YSYEKL. This CDR3 has 14 residues. DNA of the CDR3: TGCGCCAGCAGCCAAGAGACAGCTTACAATGAGCAGTTCTTC. Its translation: CASSQETAYNEQFF.

This clonotype was counted ten times or more. The CDR3, as DNA: TGTGCCAGCAGTTACGGGGACAGGGAGCAGGGCTACACCTTC. Translating gives CASSYGDREQGYTF. V and J are TRBV6-5 and TRBJ1-2; 9 nucleotides align to TRBD1. The length of the CDR3 is 14 residues. J was trimmed by 8 bases and V by 2 bases; bases with no gene match: 6. Germline CDR1 is MNHEY and CDR2 is SVGAGI.

This clonotype was picked up many times. The chain carries TRBV19 and TRBJ2-7; 10 bases match TRBD2. V was clipped by 4 bases and J by 2 bases; unmatched bases: 5. Germline CDR1 LNHDA, CDR2 SQIVND (reference sequence). This CDR3 comprises 15 residues. In DNA, the CDR3 is TGTGCCAGTAGTACCGGACTAGCGGTCCCCTACGAGCAGTACTTC. This translates into CASSTGLAVPYEQYF.

At least ten counts were recorded for this clonotype. The chain joins TRBV3-1 to TRBJ1-2, with TRBD1 as a possible D gene (5 bases). V dropped 4 bases and J dropped 8 bases, with 14 bases sitting between them. The CDR3 is made up of 13 amino acids. Germline V gene lookup returns CDR1 LGHDT and CDR2 YNNKEL (reference sequence). The CDR3 loop is CASSPEGRGGYTF. Written as DNA, the CDR3 is TGTGCCAGCAGCCCTGAGGGGAGGGGCGGCTACACCTTC.

The rearrangement uses TRBV12-3 or TRBV12-4 and TRBJ2-1; 7 nucleotides align to TRBD1. The CDR3 extends over 14 amino acids. J lost 6 bases, V lost 7 bases, and 9 bases had no gene match. The CDR3 loop is CASNIGRGFNEQFF. The DNA of the CDR3 is TGTGCCAGCAATATTGGCAGGGGGTTCAATGAGCAGTTCTTC.

This clonotype has just a few counts. The chain combines TRBV5-1 with TRBJ1-1; D unclear. The germline gives CDR1 SGHRS, CDR2 YFSETQ. There are 15 residues in the CDR3. Trimming left V 4 bases short and J 0 bases short, with 13 bases between. The CDR3 DNA is TGCGCCAGCAGCGGCGACGGAGGAATGAACACTGAAGCTTTCTTT. The encoded protein is CASSGDGGMNTEAFF.

The table lists this clonotype with many counts. The chain employs TRBV3-1 and TRBJ2-2, with 8 bases identical to TRBD2. Germline V gene sequence: CDR1 LGHDT, CDR2 YNNKEL (reference sequence). Trimming cost V 1 base and J 6 bases; bases outside gene matches: 4. CDR3 length: 15 amino acids. DNA of the CDR3: TGTGCCAGCAGCCAAGCCCGAGCGGGAGCCGGGGAGCTGTTTTTT. This encodes CASSQARAGAGELFF.

The chain has TRBV12-3 or TRBV12-4 and TRBJ2-1, with D tentatively TRBD1 or TRBD2 (5 bases each). The V end lost 5 bases, the J end lost 1 base, and 15 bases lay between the germline ends. This CDR3 has 16 residues. The CDR3 sequence: CASSATGPTSYNEQFF. Written as DNA, the CDR3 is TGTGCCAGCAGTGCTACGGGACCTACGTCCTACAATGAGCAGTTCTTC.

This chain links TRBV10-1 with TRBJ2-1; D is unclear. CDR3 length equals 14 residues. Trimming left V 5 bases short and J 8 bases short, with 16 bases between. Germline-derived CDR1 and CDR2 are WNHNN and SYGVQD (reference sequence). The CDR3 DNA follows: TGCGCCAGCAGTAAACTCCTAGGGCCGGATGAGCAGTTCTTC. Amino acids: CASSKLLGPDEQFF.

This clonotype came up many times. The chain couples TRBV12-3 or TRBV12-4 to TRBJ2-3; TRBD2 aligns across 8 bases. V was clipped by 6 bases and J by 0 bases; unmatched bases: 11. The CDR3 covers 17 residues. The CDR3 spells CASSPLSGAGSTDTQYF. Written as DNA, the CDR3 is TGTGCCAGCAGCCCCCTTAGCGGGGCAGGCAGCACAGATACGCAGTATTTT.

This chain uses TRBV7-2 with TRBJ2-1, with 7 bases lining up with TRBD1. CDR3 size: 15 residues. Germline loops: CDR1 SGHTA, CDR2 FQGNSA. Germline trimming cut 7 bases from V and 3 bases from J; bases unmatched to any gene: 9. CDR3 amino acids: CASTIEQGFYNEQFF. In nucleotides, the CDR3 is TGTGCCAGCACCATAGAACAGGGGTTCTACAATGAGCAGTTCTTC.

This clonotype was observed many times. The V and J genes are TRBV11-1 and TRBJ1-2, with D perhaps matching TRBD1 (6 bases). The CDR3 sequence is 13 residues long. The germline V and J ends were trimmed by 3 bases and 2 bases, with 7 bases remaining between them. Germline lookup yields CDR1 SGHAT and CDR2 FQDESV (reference sequence). CDR3 sequence: CASSFDRNYGYTF. As DNA, the CDR3 is TGTGCCAGCAGCTTCGACAGGAACTATGGCTACACCTTC.

This clonotype was recorded at least ten times. The genes are TRBV3-1 and TRBJ2-1; D may match TRBD1 or TRBD2 (5 bases each). This CDR3 contains 15 residues. The germline V gene encodes CDR1 LGHDT and CDR2 YNNKEL (reference sequence). V gave up 4 bases and J gave up 8 bases, with 18 bases separating them. The CDR3 DNA sequence: TGTGCCAGCAGCCCCATTACCGGGGCCGCCGATGAGCAGTTCTTC. This translates into CASSPITGAADEQFF.

Many counts were recorded for this clonotype. CDR3 in amino acids: CASSLGASGGEQYF. The CDR3 bases are TGTGCCAGCAGTTTGGGGGCATCAGGGGGCGAGCAGTACTTC. The chain uses TRBV12-3 or TRBV12-4 and TRBJ2-7; 7 nucleotides agree with TRBD1. This CDR3 has 14 residues. V lost 3 bases, J lost 6 bases, and 8 bases stayed unmatched.

This clonotype was seen repeatedly, ten times or more. The chain is built from TRBV28 and TRBJ2-3; D uncertain. CDR1 and CDR2 (germline): MDHEN, SYDVKM. This CDR3 has 14 residues. V lost 4 bases and J lost 6, with 14 bases in between. The chain's CDR3 is CASSSNFLGDTQYF. The CDR3 DNA reads as TGTGCCAGCAGTTCCAATTTCCTCGGGGATACGCAGTATTTT.

This clonotype was found many times. The chain has TRBV11-2 and TRBJ2-5; 8 nucleotides match TRBD2. CDR1 SGHAT and CDR2 FQNNGV come from the germline V gene. The CDR3 spans 13 residues. The V gene end was trimmed by 4 bases and the J gene end by 4 bases; junction bases not matched to a gene: 2. CDR3 nucleotides: TGTGCCAGCAGCTCGGGGGGGAGAGAGACCCAGTACTTC. Residues: CASSSGGRETQYF.

This clonotype has more than one count but fewer than ten. A read error may explain this, as a much larger clone is one base away. V and J are TRBV2 and TRBJ2-2; 10 bases are shared with TRBD2. The germline V gene has CDR1 SNHLY and CDR2 FYNNEI. Germline trimming cut 4 bases from V and 7 bases from J; bases unmatched to any gene: 6. The CDR3 runs to 15 residues. The CDR3 here is CASSVLAGVVGELFF. In DNA form, the CDR3 reads TGTGCCAGCAGTGTCCTAGCGGGAGTAGTCGGGGAGCTGTTTTTT.